This T cell receptor (beta chain) was observed in a study of T cell repertoires in cytomegalovirus infection. For the study at large: Indicated by public TCR beta signatures were CMV infection and matching HLA type. General study points: HLA-C-restricted CMV clonotypes gave the most frequent clonotype in two of eight donors.

This clonotype was counted once. The antigen is unknown. TCRdb reprocessed the reads with MiXCR, giving one entry per CDR3 protein. Among some 920,000 distinct CDR3 sequences listed, approximately 31% were seen once. In germline, CDR1 is SQVTM, CDR2 ANQGSEA. V was clipped by 1 base and J by 1 base; unmatched bases: 11. The CDR3 covers 18 residues. The TCR comes from a human donor in good health (CMV status not recorded). Some clones in this sample may be carry-over from other donors' samples. The chain combines TRBV29-1 with TRBJ2-1; 9 bases fit TRBD2. The sequencing used cultured CD8+ T cells from PBMCs, collected from culture after CMV antigen stimulation. DNA of the CDR3: TGCAGCGTTGAAGGGTGGACTAGCGAGTCCCCTTCCTACAATGAGCAGTTCTTC. This sequence encodes CSVEGWTSESPSYNEQFF.